The 4 T cell receptor beta chains below all came from one sample that was sequenced in a study of T cell changes during pregnancy in multiple sclerosis. Here immunoSEQ multiplex PCR was the method, and the copy in TCRdb shows in-frame clones only, minus some. The table has roughly 110,000 clones, about 89% seen once. The material sequenced was peripheral blood, taken before pregnancy. The receptors were sampled from a female donor with multiple sclerosis, enrolled in a pregnancy study.

This clone has just one count. The chain has TRBV29-1 and TRBJ2-3; maybe TRBD2 (6 bases). CDR3 length: 14 residues. Per the germline V gene, CDR1 is SQVTM and CDR2 is ANQGSEA. V was clipped by 4 bases and J by 3 bases, with 14 bases between them. In nucleotides, the CDR3 is TGCAGCGTTGGGGCGCGGGGCGGAACAGATACGCAGTATTTT. Its translation is CSVGARGGTDTQYF.

The CDR3 is CASSLDWLNQETQYF. As DNA, the CDR3 is TGTGCCAGCAGCCTTGACTGGCTTAACCAAGAGACCCAGTACTTC. The gene calls are TRBV7-2 and TRBJ2-5; D is ambiguous. The germline V gene has CDR1 SGHTA and CDR2 FQGNSA. CDR3 length equals 15 residues. Between the trimmed V and J ends, which lost 5 bases and 0 bases, there was a span of 13 bases.

The chain has TRBV11-3 and TRBJ2-5, with a possible D match to TRBD2 (5 bases). The J call is doubtful: the DNA matches TRBJ2-7 better. The CDR3 covers 12 residues. In germline, CDR1 is SGHNT, CDR2 YENEEA. CDR3 DNA: TGTGCCAGCAGCTTTCGGGGTGGCGAGCAGTACTTC. Its translation: CASSFRGGEQYF.

This rearrangement joins TRBV11-2 to TRBJ1-1; TRBD1 might be the D (6 bases). CDR1 is SGHAT and CDR2 is FQNNGV in the germline V gene. The CDR3 is 16 residues long. V lost 1 base to trimming and J lost 4 bases, with 16 bases between them. CDR3 sequence reads: CASSLVGGGAGTEAFF. CDR3 nucleotide sequence: TGTGCCAGCAGCTTAGTCGGCGGGGGCGCGGGCACTGAAGCTTTCTTT.